These 19 T cell receptor beta chains originate from one sample sequenced in a study of blood T cell repertoires in COVID-19. The method was immunoSEQ multiplex PCR; TCRdb's version includes in-frame clones alone and lacks a portion of them. The table records 250,000 to 300,000 clones, 86% of them present only once. Material: peripheral blood. The receptor set was obtained from a woman in her twenties or thirties with COVID-19, enrolled during active disease.

V and J are TRBV10-3 and TRBJ2-5; weak D call: TRBD1 (5 bases). V lost 7 bases and J lost 0, with 12 bases in between. The length of the CDR3 is 14 residues. Per germline, CDR1 ENHRY and CDR2 SYGVKD. This chain's CDR3 is CAIKQTVNQETQYF. CDR3 DNA: TGTGCCATCAAACAGACAGTTAACCAAGAGACCCAGTACTTC.

The chain joins TRBV4-1 to TRBJ1-2, with TRBD1 matching over 9 bases. Losses at the gene ends were 0 bases for V and 5 bases for J; bases not matched to a gene: 13. CDR3 length: 18 residues. Germline CDR1 reads MGHRA; CDR2 reads YSYEKL. The CDR3 region has the DNA TGCGCCAGCAGCCAAGATTCTCCCTTGACAGGGGGAGGGTATGGCTACACCTTC. It is translated as CASSQDSPLTGGGYGYTF.

The genes are TRBV5-1 and TRBJ1-3; D is possibly TRBD1 (6 bases). The CDR3 covers 15 residues. V was trimmed by 3 bases and J by 0 bases, leaving 10 bases between them. Germline loops: CDR1 SGHRS, CDR2 YFSETQ. In nucleotides, the CDR3 is TGCGCCAGCAGCTCGACAGGATACTCTGGAAACACCATATATTTT. This translates into CASSSTGYSGNTIYF.

This clone was detected only once. CDR3 region: CASSDGYQETQYF. The CDR3 nucleotides read TGTGCCAGCAGTGACGGTTACCAAGAGACCCAGTACTTC. This chain uses TRBV6-1 with TRBJ2-5; no clear D. The CDR3 runs 13 residues. V dropped 3 bases and J dropped 0 bases, with 5 bases sitting between them. Germline assignment: CDR1 MNHNS and CDR2 SASEGT.

The chain joins TRBV27 to TRBJ2-3; possible D gene TRBD1, 5 bases. CDR1 and CDR2 (germline): MNHEY, SMNVEV (reference sequence). Trimming cost V 6 bases and J 4 bases, with 11 bases left between them. This CDR3 spans 13 amino acids. The CDR3 sequence: CASRGRVPDTQYF. CDR3 in DNA: TGTGCCAGCAGGGGCAGGGTGCCAGATACGCAGTATTTT.

This chain uses TRBV6-1 with TRBJ2-5; TRBD2 might be the D (5 bases). V lost 7 bases and J 5 bases, leaving 17 bases between the germline ends. Germline lookup yields CDR1 MNHNS and CDR2 SASEGT. The CDR3 runs 14 residues. CDR3 loop: CASNKKTIAETQYF. For the CDR3, the DNA is TGTGCCAGCAACAAGAAGACTATTGCTGAGACCCAGTACTTC.

For this clone: At one end, the junction sequence differs from germline, possibly due to a read error. The chain combines TRBV7-9 with TRBJ2-7, with 7 bases identical to TRBD1. Germline assignment: CDR1 SEHNR and CDR2 FQNEAQ (reference sequence). This CDR3 has 12 amino acids. CDR3 amino acids: CASSLGGTEADF. The CDR3 DNA reads as TGTGCCAGCAGCTTAGGAGGGACAGAAGCCGACTTC. The whole variable domain, remainder taken from reference TRBV7-9 and TRBJ2-7, is DTGVSQNPRHKITKRGQNVTFRCDPISEHNRLYWYRQTLGQGPEFLTYFQNEAQLEKSRLLSDRFSAERPKGSFSTLEIQRTEQGDSAMYLCASSLGGTEADFGPGTRLTVT.

This chain connects TRBV15 to TRBJ2-3; perhaps TRBD2 as D (5 bases). Germline values: CDR1 LNHNV, CDR2 YYDKDF (reference sequence). This CDR3 is 16 amino acids long. V dropped 1 base and J dropped 3 bases, with 14 bases sitting between them. This CDR3 reads CATSRGYAEETDTQYF. Written as DNA, the CDR3 is TGTGCCACCAGCAGAGGGTATGCGGAGGAGACAGATACGCAGTATTTT.

The genes are TRBV18 and TRBJ2-7; 8 nucleotides align to TRBD2. From germline, CDR1 is KGHSH and CDR2 LQKENI. The CDR3 covers 17 residues. J was trimmed by 7 bases and V by 4 bases; bases with no gene match: 18. CDR3 in amino acids: CASSLYRALGTGGEQYF. DNA of the CDR3: TGTGCCAGCTCACTCTACAGAGCTCTGGGGACGGGAGGGGAGCAGTACTTC.

The V gene is TRBV7-2, the J gene TRBJ1-2, with TRBD1 matching 8 bases. The trim removed 5 bases at V and 4 bases at J, leaving 6 bases unmatched. In germline, CDR1 is SGHTA, CDR2 FQGNSA. CDR3 length equals 14 residues. This CDR3 reads CASSTTGTGYGYTF. The CDR3 coding sequence is TGTGCCAGCAGCACGACCGGGACAGGCTATGGCTACACCTTC.

The CDR3, as DNA: TGTGCCAGCAGCTTGGGTACGGGACTAGCCTACGAGCAGTACTTC. Translated: CASSLGTGLAYEQYF. The rearrangement links TRBV5-4 to TRBJ2-7; TRBD2 matches at 8 bases. The germline V gene has CDR1 SGHNT and CDR2 YYREEE (reference sequence). The CDR3 sequence is 15 residues long. V was clipped by 0 bases and J by 2 bases; unmatched bases: 4.

The V gene is TRBV19, the J gene TRBJ2-7, with D maybe TRBD1 (5 bases). The CDR3 totals 12 residues. V lost 4 bases, J lost 4 bases, and 8 bases lay in between. Germline loops: CDR1 LNHDA, CDR2 SQIVND (reference sequence). The CDR3 sequence: CASSTDSYEQYF. Written as DNA, the CDR3 is TGTGCCAGTAGTACTGACAGTTACGAGCAGTACTTC.

Only a few counts were recorded for this clone. The genes are TRBV2 and TRBJ1-5, with 7 positions matching TRBD1. In germline, CDR1 is SNHLY, CDR2 FYNNEI. V lost 6 bases to trimming and J lost 6 bases; unmatched junction nucleotides: 2. The CDR3 is made up of 12 amino acids. CDR3 in DNA: TGTGCCAGCAGACAGGGGAGTCAGCCCCAGCATTTT. Translated, it gives CASRQGSQPQHF.

The rearrangement uses TRBV5-1 and TRBJ2-2; 12 bases are shared with TRBD2. Germline values: CDR1 SGHRS, CDR2 YFSETQ. Losses at the gene ends were 4 bases for V and 4 bases for J; bases not matched to a gene: 5. The CDR3 contains 16 residues. The CDR3, as DNA: TGCGCCAGCAGCGGATCTAGCGGGGGGGCCACCGGGGAGCTGTTTTTT. Translating gives CASSGSSGGATGELFF.

The chain has TRBV28 and TRBJ2-1, with D possibly being TRBD2 (5 bases). There are 15 residues in the CDR3. Looked up from germline, CDR1 is MDHEN and CDR2 is SYDVKM. V was pared by 3 bases and J by 6 bases, with 15 bases between. Here the CDR3 reads CASSFIGSESNEQFF. DNA of the CDR3: TGTGCCAGCAGTTTTATAGGGAGCGAGTCCAATGAGCAGTTCTTC. Variable domain in full (rest from reference TRBV28 and TRBJ2-1): DVKVTQSSRYLVKRTGEKVFLECVQDMDHENMFWYRQDPGLGLRLIYFSYDVKMKEKGDIPEGYSVSREKKERFSLILESASTNQTSMYLCASSFIGSESNEQFFGPGTRLTVL.

The genes are TRBV10-3 and TRBJ1-1, with TRBD1 as a possible D gene (6 bases). Germline CDR1 reads ENHRY; CDR2 reads SYGVKD. Trimming shortened V by 8 bases and J by 0 bases, and 7 bases separated the two germline ends. The CDR3 is made up of 12 amino acids. CDR3 residues: CAIAGVNTEAFF. The CDR3 DNA follows: TGTGCCATCGCAGGGGTGAACACTGAAGCTTTCTTT.

The gene calls are TRBV7-2 and TRBJ2-5; TRBD2 aligns across 11 bases. The CDR3 covers 18 residues. CDR1 and CDR2 (germline): SGHTA, FQGNSA. V shed 3 bases, J shed 1 base, and the junction held 10 bases outside the gene matches. The CDR3: CASSFVSGGASTQETQYF. The CDR3 nucleotides read TGTGCCAGCAGCTTCGTTAGCGGGGGGGCCTCCACCCAAGAGACCCAGTACTTC.

The rearrangement joins TRBV6-5 to TRBJ2-7; 9 bases are shared with TRBD2. The CDR3 has 16 residues. Germline lookup yields CDR1 MNHEY and CDR2 SVGAGI. The junction had 6 bases not matched to a gene; V was cut back by 2 bases and J by 1 base. The CDR3 is CASSYLETSGSYEQYF. In DNA form, the CDR3 reads TGTGCCAGCAGTTACCTTGAGACTAGCGGATCCTACGAGCAGTACTTC.

V gene TRBV12-3 or TRBV12-4 combines with J gene TRBJ1-2; a weak D match, TRBD1 (6 bases). V lost 7 bases and J 6 bases, leaving 15 bases between the germline ends. The CDR3 consists of 13 residues. CDR3 sequence reads: CASNIQGRNGYTF. The CDR3 coding sequence is TGTGCCAGCAACATACAGGGAAGGAATGGCTACACCTTC.